Following are 13 T cell receptor beta chains from one sample sequenced in a study of blood T cell repertoires in COVID-19. The protocol was immunoSEQ multiplex PCR, while the TCRdb copy is restricted to in-frame clones and leaves out a portion. This sample has 95,000 to 150,000 clones, with 55% to 70% found just once. Source material: peripheral blood. The receptors derive from an older woman with acute or convalescent COVID-19.

This chain joins TRBV5-4 and TRBJ2-3; the D gene is possibly TRBD2 (5 bases). Per the germline V gene, CDR1 is SGHNT and CDR2 is YYREEE (reference sequence). The CDR3 length is 15 residues. Trimming removed 3 bases at V and 5 bases at J, with 16 bases between. The CDR3 protein is CASSSTRAQGDTQYF. DNA of the CDR3: TGTGCCAGCAGCTCCACTAGGGCCCAAGGAGATACGCAGTATTTT.

This chain links TRBV28 with TRBJ2-7; D possibly corresponds to TRBD2 (5 bases). This CDR3 region has 14 residues. The germline CDR1 and CDR2 sequences are MDHEN and SYDVKM. The V gene lost 6 bases and the J gene lost 0 bases, with 12 bases spanning the gap. For the CDR3, the DNA is TGTGCCAGCAGGTCATTCCGGGACTCCTACGAGCAGTACTTC. It is translated as CASRSFRDSYEQYF.

This clone was detected a few times. The chain recombines TRBV19 with TRBJ1-1; D is unresolved. Germline V CDR1 and CDR2: LNHDA, SQIVND (reference sequence). Between the trimmed V and J ends, which lost 7 bases and 1 base, there was a span of 16 bases. The CDR3 loop spans 15 amino acids. For the CDR3, the DNA is TGTGCCAGTACCCCGCACATCCTCAAGAACACTGAAGCTTTCTTT. Translating it yields CASTPHILKNTEAFF.

This clone was counted only a few times. This chain joins TRBV6-6 and TRBJ1-1; 8 bases match TRBD1. There are 15 residues in the CDR3. CDR1 and CDR2 (germline): MNHNY, SVGAGI (reference sequence). Trimming removed 8 bases from V and 0 bases from J; junction bases left unmatched: 8. The CDR3 is CASETGQGLNTEAFF. The CDR3 DNA reads TGTGCCAGCGAAACCGGACAGGGTTTGAACACTGAAGCTTTCTTT.

V and J are TRBV19 and TRBJ2-7, with TRBD2 matching 8 bases. CDR1 LNHDA and CDR2 SQIVND come from the germline V gene (reference sequence). Germline trimming cut 7 bases from V and 0 bases from J; bases unmatched to any gene: 8. CDR3 length equals 15 residues. CDR3 residues: CASKFTAGGSYEQYF. In DNA, the CDR3 is TGTGCCAGTAAATTCACGGCGGGAGGCTCCTACGAGCAGTACTTC.

The V and J genes are TRBV5-6 and TRBJ1-2, with D tentatively TRBD1 (6 bases). This CDR3 has 14 residues. The V end lost 2 bases, the J end lost 4 bases, and 12 bases lay between the germline ends. Looked up from germline, CDR1 is SGHDT and CDR2 is YYEEEE. The DNA for the CDR3 is TGTGCCAGCAGCTTCTCTAACAGGGCCTATGGCTACACCTTC. Translation gives CASSFSNRAYGYTF. The whole variable domain, remainder taken from reference TRBV5-6 and TRBJ1-2, is DAGVTQSPTHLIKTRGQQVTLRCSPKSGHDTVSWYQQALGQGPQFIFQYYEEEERQRGNFPDRFSGHQFPNYSSELNVNALLLGDSALYLCASSFSNRAYGYTFGSGTRLTVV.

V is TRBV3-1 (or the pseudogene TRBV3-2) and J is TRBJ2-2, with D possibly being TRBD2 (7 bases). The V end was cut by 7 bases, the J end by 4 bases, with 22 bases between. Germline CDR1 LGHDT, CDR2 YNNKEL (reference sequence). The CDR3 length is 17 residues. This CDR3 is CASTRGAGARVTGELFF. The DNA for the CDR3 is TGTGCCAGCACCCGGGGGGCGGGGGCGCGGGTCACCGGGGAGCTGTTTTTT.

The chain combines TRBV19 with TRBJ1-1, with TRBD1 matching over 8 bases. In germline, CDR1 is LNHDA, CDR2 SQIVND (reference sequence). The CDR3 has 14 amino acids. J was trimmed by 3 bases and V by 3 bases; bases with no gene match: 3. This CDR3 reads CASSIRGPDTEAFF. The CDR3 DNA reads TGTGCCAGTAGTATCAGGGGGCCTGACACTGAAGCTTTCTTT. Full variable domain (outside the CDR3, taken from reference TRBV19 and TRBJ1-1): DGGITQSPKYLFRKEGQNVTLSCEQNLNHDAMYWYRQDPGQGLRLIYYSQIVNDFQKGDIAEGYSVSREKKESFPLTVTSAQKNPTAFYLCASSIRGPDTEAFFGQGTRLTVV.

This clone occurred once. This chain connects TRBV27 to TRBJ2-1; D remains ambiguous. The CDR3 runs to 15 residues. Germline lookup yields CDR1 MNHEY and CDR2 SMNVEV (reference sequence). Trimming removed 4 bases from V and 2 bases from J, with 12 bases in between. The CDR3 DNA is TGTGCCAGCAGTTCTCACAACGCGGCCTACAATGAGCAGTTCTTC. Residues: CASSSHNAAYNEQFF.

This rearrangement joins TRBV27 to TRBJ2-6; 9 bases map to TRBD1. With V trimmed by 5 bases and J by 2 bases, 7 bases remained unmatched. Germline-derived CDR1 and CDR2 are MNHEY and SMNVEV (reference sequence). This CDR3 spans 17 amino acids. CDR3 residues: CASSPGQGIAGANVLTF. The CDR3 DNA follows: TGTGCCAGCAGTCCGGGACAGGGAATTGCTGGGGCCAACGTCCTGACTTTC.

Ten or more counts support this clone. The chain recombines TRBV6-5 with TRBJ2-7, with 7 bases that match TRBD1. Germline trimming cut 5 bases from V and 2 bases from J; bases unmatched to any gene: 6. Germline V gene data show CDR1 as MNHEY and CDR2 as SVGAGI. This CDR3 is built from 14 residues. The CDR3 spells CASSKTTGPYEQYF. DNA of the CDR3: TGTGCCAGCAGTAAGACGACAGGGCCCTACGAGCAGTACTTC.

This clone came up a few times. The V gene is TRBV6-2 or TRBV6-3, the J gene TRBJ1-2, with 9 bases lining up with TRBD1. The ends lost 4 bases at V and 5 bases at J; junction bases unmatched: 11. Germline CDR1 reads MNHEY; CDR2 reads SVGEGT. This CDR3 is built from 16 residues. Here the CDR3 DNA reads TGTGCCAGCAGTTCAATGCCGGGACAGGGTGGGTATGGCTACACCTTC. Protein: CASSSMPGQGGYGYTF.

This chain joins TRBV6-1 and TRBJ1-2, with 7 nucleotides matching TRBD1. Trimming cost V 2 bases and J 2 bases; bases outside gene matches: 5. This CDR3 is built from 15 residues. Germline V lookup: CDR1 MNHNS, CDR2 SASEGT. CDR3 residues: CASSESRTGNYGYTF. CDR3 bases: TGTGCCAGCAGTGAAAGCCGGACAGGAAACTATGGCTACACCTTC.